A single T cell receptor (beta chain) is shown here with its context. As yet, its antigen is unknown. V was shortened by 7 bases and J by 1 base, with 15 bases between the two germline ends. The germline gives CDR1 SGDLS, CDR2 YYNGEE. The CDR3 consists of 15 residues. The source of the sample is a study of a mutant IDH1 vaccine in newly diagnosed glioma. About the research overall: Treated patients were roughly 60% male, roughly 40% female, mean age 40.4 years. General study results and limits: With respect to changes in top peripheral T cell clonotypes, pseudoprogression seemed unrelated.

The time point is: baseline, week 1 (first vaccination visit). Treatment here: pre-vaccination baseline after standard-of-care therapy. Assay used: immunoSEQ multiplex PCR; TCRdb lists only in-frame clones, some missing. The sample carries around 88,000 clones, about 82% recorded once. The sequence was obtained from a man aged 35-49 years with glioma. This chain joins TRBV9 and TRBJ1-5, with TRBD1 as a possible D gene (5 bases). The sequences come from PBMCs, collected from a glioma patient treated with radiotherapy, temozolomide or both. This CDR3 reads CASGRDPWSNQPQHF. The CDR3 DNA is TGTGCCAGCGGAAGGGACCCTTGGAGCAATCAGCCCCAGCATTTT. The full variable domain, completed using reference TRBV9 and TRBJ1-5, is DSGVTQTPKHLITATGQRVTLRCSPRSGDLSVYWYQQSLDQGLQFLIQYYNGEERAKGNILERFSAQQFPDLHSELNLSSLELGDSALYFCASGRDPWSNQPQHFGDGTRLSIL.